The entry below describes one T cell receptor beta chain. Its antigen is not identified. The CDR3 contains 16 residues. Per germline, CDR1 MGHRA and CDR2 YSYEKL. Trimming pared 1 base from V and 0 bases from J, leaving 9 bases between. Each CDR3 protein gets one entry after TCRdb re-called the reads with MiXCR. The sample yields approximately 730,000 distinct CDR3 sequences, around 32% seen once. The data stem from a study of T cell repertoires in cytomegalovirus infection. Study-wide background: Based on public TCR beta signatures, there were indications of CMV infection and of a matching HLA type. Study-wide results and caveats: Predominance within the ex vivo response was attributable to HLA-C-restricted CMV-specific TCR beta clonotypes.

The sequence came from a human donor in good health (CMV status not recorded). Some clones in this sample may be carry-over from other donors' samples. The chain carries TRBV4-1 and TRBJ2-2; unclear D gene. The specimen was cultured PBMCs, collected from culture after CMV antigen stimulation. CDR3 nucleotides: TGCGCCAGCAGCCAAGGGACGTTCGCGAACACCGGGGAGCTGTTTTTT. It encodes CASSQGTFANTGELFF.